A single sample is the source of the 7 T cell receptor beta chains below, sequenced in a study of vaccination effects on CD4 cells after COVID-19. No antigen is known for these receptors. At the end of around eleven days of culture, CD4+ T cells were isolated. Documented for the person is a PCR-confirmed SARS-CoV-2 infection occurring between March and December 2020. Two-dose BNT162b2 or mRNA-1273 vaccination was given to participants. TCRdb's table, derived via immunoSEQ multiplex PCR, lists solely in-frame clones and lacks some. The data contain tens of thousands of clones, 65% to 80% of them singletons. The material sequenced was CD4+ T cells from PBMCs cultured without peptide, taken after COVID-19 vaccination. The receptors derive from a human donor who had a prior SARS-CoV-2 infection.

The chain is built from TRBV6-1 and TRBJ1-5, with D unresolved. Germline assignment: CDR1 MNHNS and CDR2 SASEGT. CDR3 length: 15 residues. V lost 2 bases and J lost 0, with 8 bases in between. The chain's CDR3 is CASSELYNSNQPQHF. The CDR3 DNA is TGTGCCAGCAGTGAATTATACAATAGCAATCAGCCCCAGCATTTT.

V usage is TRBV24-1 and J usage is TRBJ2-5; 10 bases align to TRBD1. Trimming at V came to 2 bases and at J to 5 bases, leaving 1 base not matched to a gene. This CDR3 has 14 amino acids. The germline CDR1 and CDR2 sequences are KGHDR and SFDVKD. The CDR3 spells CATSDSDRGETQYF. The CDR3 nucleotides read TGTGCCACCAGTGATTCGGACAGGGGGGAGACCCAGTACTTC.

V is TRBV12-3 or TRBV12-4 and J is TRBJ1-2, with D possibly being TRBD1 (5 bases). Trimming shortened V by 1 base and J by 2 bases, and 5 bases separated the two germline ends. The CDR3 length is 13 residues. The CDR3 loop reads CASSLDRNYGYTF. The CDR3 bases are TGTGCCAGCAGTTTAGACAGGAACTATGGCTACACCTTC.

In nucleotides, the CDR3 is TGTGCCAGCAGCTTATTGGTAGCGGGAGGGGGAGAGACCCAGTACTTC. Translation: CASSLLVAGGGETQYF. V and J are TRBV7-2 and TRBJ2-5; 11 nucleotides match TRBD2. Germline V gene lookup returns CDR1 SGHTA and CDR2 FQGNSA. The CDR3 runs 16 residues. Germline trimming cut 2 bases from V and 4 bases from J; bases unmatched to any gene: 6.

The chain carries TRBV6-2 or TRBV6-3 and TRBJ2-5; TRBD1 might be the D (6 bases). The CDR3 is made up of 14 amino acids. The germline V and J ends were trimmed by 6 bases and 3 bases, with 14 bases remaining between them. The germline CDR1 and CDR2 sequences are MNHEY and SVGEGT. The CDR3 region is CASSQGLREETQYF. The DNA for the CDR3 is TGTGCCAGCAGCCAGGGGCTCCGGGAAGAGACCCAGTACTTC.

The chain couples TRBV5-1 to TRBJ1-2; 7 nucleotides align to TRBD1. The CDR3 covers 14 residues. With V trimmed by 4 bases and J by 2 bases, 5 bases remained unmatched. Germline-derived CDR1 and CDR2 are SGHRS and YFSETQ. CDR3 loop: CASSVTTGNYGYTF. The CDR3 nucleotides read TGCGCCAGCAGCGTAACGACAGGGAACTATGGCTACACCTTC.

CDR3 bases: TGCGCCAGCAGCCAAAAGGTGGCAGAACTCTCTGGAAACACCATATATTTT. Protein sequence: CASSQKVAELSGNTIYF. This chain links TRBV4-3 with TRBJ1-3; D is undetermined. The CDR3 sequence is 17 residues long. Germline V lookup: CDR1 LGHNA, CDR2 YSLEER. V was shortened by 2 bases and J by 0 bases, with 14 bases between the two germline ends.